This T cell receptor beta chain derives from a study of beta chain features in type 1 diabetes. The overall study: Sorted cells examined across all samples numbered about 110,000,000. Study results and caveats: Among patients with Type 1 diabetes, TCRB CDR3s were moderately but significantly shorter in every one of the four CD4+ subsets.

Concerning this clone: Its antigen is as yet unknown.

cDNA synthesis used the whole RNA isolate, giving expressed TCRB sequences. TCRdb's copy holds only in-frame clones and misses some; the assay was immunoSEQ multiplex PCR. The sample yields 300,000 or so clones, 8% seen once. This receptor was taken from a woman aged 18-29 years in good health. Sequenced sample: central memory CD4+ T cells from blood.

The CDR3: CASSLDAGNNEQFF. DNA of the CDR3: TGTGCCAGCAGCTTAGACGCAGGAAACAATGAGCAGTTCTTC. The chain has TRBV7-9 and TRBJ2-1, with D uncertain. Germline V gene data show CDR1 as SEHNR and CDR2 as FQNEAQ (reference sequence). V dropped 1 base and J dropped 5 bases, with 9 bases sitting between them. CDR3 length equals 14 residues.